These 25 T cell receptor beta chains originate from one sample sequenced in a study of human T cells and chemical hapten exposure. Each CDR3 protein is one row after TCRdb ran MiXCR on the RACE reads. Among 210,000 or so distinct CDR3 sequences listed, around a quarter were seen once. The time point was: patch test 3, about 24 weeks after DPC sensitization. Treatment here: therapeutic diphenylcyclopropenone sensitization with weekly scalp DPC. Specimen: whole blood, collected in connection with sensitization to the hapten diphenylcyclopropenone (DPC). The receptors were sampled from a woman aged 40 to 50 with alopecia areata. Some clones in this sample may be carry-over from other donors' samples.

This clonotype was seen many times. The chain links TRBV9 to TRBJ2-1, with TRBD2 matching over 10 bases. The V gene end was trimmed by 1 base and the J gene end by 0 bases; junction bases not matched to a gene: 1. Germline V gene sequence: CDR1 SGDLS, CDR2 YYNGEE. The CDR3 loop spans 16 amino acids. CDR3 sequence (DNA): TGTGCCAGCAGCGTATCTAGCGGGAGCTCCTACAATGAGCAGTTCTTC. This translates into CASSVSSGSSYNEQFF.

The chain couples TRBV7-3 to TRBJ2-6, with 8 bases fitting TRBD2. With 5 bases clipped from V and 2 bases from J, the junction kept 5 bases outside the gene matches. This CDR3 has 16 amino acids. Germline-derived CDR1 and CDR2 are SGHTA and FQGTGA. This CDR3 reads CASSLGGGAGANVLTF. DNA for the CDR3: TGTGCCAGCAGCCTCGGGGGGGGTGCTGGGGCCAACGTCCTGACTTTC.

Concerning this clonotype: With a much larger clone just one base away, this may be a read error. The chain employs TRBV7-2 and TRBJ1-1, with D hard to call. CDR1 and CDR2 (germline): SGHTA, FQGNSA. The V gene lost 2 bases and the J gene lost 1 base, with 5 bases spanning the gap. This CDR3 has 13 residues. CDR3 bases: TGTGCCAGCAGCTTATGGTGGAACACTGAAGCTTTCTTT. It yields the protein CASSLWWNTEAFF.

The CDR3 nucleotides are TGTGCCAGCAATCGCGGGAGGTCCTACAATGAGCAGTTCTTC. Protein sequence: CASNRGRSYNEQFF. The chain links TRBV28 to TRBJ2-1, with 8 bases matching TRBD2. The CDR3 length is 14 residues. Germline V lookup: CDR1 MDHEN, CDR2 SYDVKM. J gave up 1 base and V 7 bases, and 3 bases lay outside the gene matches.

V is TRBV27 and J is TRBJ1-4; D is unresolved. Trimming pared 5 bases from V and 7 bases from J, leaving 14 bases between. Germline lookup yields CDR1 MNHEY and CDR2 SMNVEV (reference sequence). This CDR3 has 14 residues. The CDR3 loop reads CASSQTRRGEKLFF. The CDR3 nucleotides read TGTGCCAGCAGTCAAACCCGGCGGGGTGAAAAACTGTTTTTT.

This clonotype turned up a few times. The rearrangement joins TRBV20-1 to TRBJ2-7; TRBD2 aligns across 10 bases. CDR3 length: 14 residues. The V gene's germline CDR1 is DFQATT and CDR2 SNEGSKA (reference sequence). With 5 bases clipped from V and 4 bases from J, the junction kept 8 bases outside the gene matches. This CDR3 reads CSAFSGRLGYEQYF. The CDR3 region has the DNA TGCAGTGCTTTTAGCGGGAGGCTCGGGTACGAGCAGTACTTC.

The V call is TRBV9, the J call TRBJ2-1; D gene unclear. Germline V gene sequence: CDR1 SGDLS, CDR2 YYNGEE. Trimming stripped 4 bases from V and 10 bases from J, with 9 bases between. The length of the CDR3 is 11 residues. As DNA, the CDR3 is TGTGCCAGCAGCCCGGGCGCCGAGCAGTTCTTC. Protein sequence: CASSPGAEQFF.

The chain joins TRBV5-1 to TRBJ2-7; possibly TRBD1 for D (5 bases). Trimming removed 3 bases from V and 5 bases from J, with 15 bases in between. Per the germline V gene, CDR1 is SGHRS and CDR2 is YFSETQ. This CDR3 spans 14 amino acids. Written as DNA, the CDR3 is TGCGCCAGCAGCTCCACCCCAGGGTCTAACGAGCAGTACTTC. As protein: CASSSTPGSNEQYF.

The chain recombines TRBV2 with TRBJ2-1; D gene ambiguous. The CDR3 length is 11 residues. Trimming shortened V by 8 bases and J by 4 bases, and 6 bases separated the two germline ends. Germline V gene sequence: CDR1 SNHLY, CDR2 FYNNEI. The CDR3 coding sequence is TGTGCCAGCGCCACATACAATGAGCAGTTCTTC. Translated: CASATYNEQFF.

This chain uses TRBV6-5 with TRBJ2-7; possibly TRBD1 or TRBD2 for D (6 bases each). V was shortened by 6 bases and J by 2 bases, with 17 bases between the two germline ends. The CDR3 has 15 amino acids. Germline V CDR1 and CDR2: MNHEY, SVGAGI. The CDR3 sequence is CASRPGGGRTYEQYF. The CDR3 nucleotides are TGTGCCAGCAGGCCCGGTGGGGGGCGGACCTACGAGCAGTACTTC.

There are a few counts of this clonotype. DNA of the CDR3: TGTGCCAGCAGCCAAGGTACCAGGGCTTCTGGAAACACCATATATTTT. Translation: CASSQGTRASGNTIYF. The V call is TRBV3-1, the J call TRBJ1-3, with TRBD1 as a possible D gene (5 bases). V was pared by 1 base and J by 1 base, with 11 bases between. CDR1 and CDR2 from the germline V gene are LGHDT and YNNKEL (reference sequence). This CDR3 has 16 residues.

The V call is TRBV27, the J call TRBJ1-6, with D perhaps matching TRBD1 (5 bases). V was pared by 0 bases and J by 7 bases, with 10 bases between. Germline CDR1 is MNHEY and CDR2 is SMNVEV (reference sequence). This CDR3 region has 15 residues. CDR3 residues: CASSLSGGYNSPLHF. The CDR3 DNA is TGTGCCAGCAGTTTATCGGGGGGTTACAATTCACCCCTCCACTTT.

To note about this clonotype: One junction end disagrees with the germline gene, perhaps due to a read error. V and J are TRBV4-2 and TRBJ2-7; possible D gene TRBD1, 6 bases. Germline V gene sequence: CDR1 LGHNA, CDR2 YNFKEQ. The CDR3 length is 16 residues. CDR3 amino acids: CASSQEGAGRYYELYF. The CDR3 region has the DNA TGTGCCAGCAGCCAAGAGGGGGCAGGGCGCTACTACGAGCTGTACTTC.

The chain carries TRBV7-2 and TRBJ2-2; perhaps TRBD1 as D (5 bases). Germline assignment: CDR1 SGHTA and CDR2 FQGNSA. This CDR3 is built from 14 residues. Trimming left V 8 bases short and J 5 bases short, with 15 bases between. The chain's CDR3 is CASQAPGRTGELFF. CDR3 in DNA: TGTGCCAGCCAGGCTCCAGGGCGGACCGGGGAGCTGTTTTTT.

This clonotype has a handful of counts. The genes are TRBV4-1 and TRBJ2-1; D is tentatively TRBD1 or TRBD2 (6 bases each). This CDR3 is 14 amino acids long. Per germline, CDR1 MGHRA and CDR2 YSYEKL. V gave up 0 bases and J gave up 12 bases, with 15 bases separating them. CDR3 sequence reads: CASSQDLRGAGQFF. The DNA of the CDR3 is TGCGCCAGCAGCCAAGATCTGAGGGGGGCCGGGCAGTTCTTC.

The V and J genes are TRBV29-1 and TRBJ1-4; perhaps TRBD1 as D (6 bases). The germline V gene encodes CDR1 SQVTM and CDR2 ANQGSEA. Trimming took 3 bases from V and 7 from J, leaving 15 bases between them. The CDR3 runs 14 residues. The CDR3 sequence: CSVEERGSGEKLFF. DNA for the CDR3: TGCAGCGTTGAGGAAAGGGGGTCGGGTGAAAAACTGTTTTTT. Together with reference TRBV29-1 and TRBJ1-4, the CDR3 gives the full variable domain: SAVISQKPSRDICQRGTSLTIQCQVDSQVTMMFWYRQQPGQSLTLIATANQGSEATYESGFVIDKFPISRPNLTFSTLTVSNMSPEDSSIYLCSVEERGSGEKLFFGSGTQLSVL.

The chain couples TRBV27 to TRBJ2-1, with TRBD2 matching 8 bases. Germline V CDR1 and CDR2: MNHEY, SMNVEV (reference sequence). This CDR3 comprises 16 residues. V trimming: 0 bases; J trimming: 7 bases; junction bases outside the gene matches: 8. The CDR3 reads CASSLSVGRAGNEQFF. As DNA, the CDR3 is TGTGCCAGCAGTTTATCGGTCGGGAGGGCCGGAAATGAGCAGTTCTTC.

This clonotype came up a few times. The chain links TRBV6-1 to TRBJ1-1, with a possible D match to TRBD1 (6 bases). V was clipped by 7 bases and J by 1 base, with 10 bases between them. This CDR3 is 13 amino acids long. Germline V gene lookup returns CDR1 MNHNS and CDR2 SASEGT. The CDR3 nucleotides are TGTGCCAGCAAGGAGGGGGGGAACACTGAAGCTTTCTTT. This translates into CASKEGGNTEAFF.

This clonotype showed up just a few times. V is TRBV20-1 and J is TRBJ2-2; maybe TRBD2 (5 bases). There are 13 residues in the CDR3. The V and J ends lost 3 bases and 4 bases respectively, with 9 bases between them. Germline V CDR1 and CDR2: DFQATT, SNEGSKA (reference sequence). CDR3 DNA: TGCAGTGCTAGCGGGATTCTCACCGGGGAGCTGTTTTTT. It specifies CSASGILTGELFF.

This clonotype was observed many times. The chain carries TRBV6-5 and TRBJ2-1; possibly TRBD2 for D (6 bases). Germline values: CDR1 MNHEY, CDR2 SVGAGI. This CDR3 has 13 residues. The ends were cut back, 6 bases at V and 4 bases at J, with 10 bases in the middle. Here the CDR3 reads CASSRLAYNEQFF. CDR3 nucleotide sequence: TGTGCCAGCAGCCGTCTAGCGTACAATGAGCAGTTCTTC.

This clonotype was observed a handful of times. This chain joins TRBV6-5 and TRBJ1-1; tentative D call: TRBD1 (6 bases). CDR3 length: 17 residues. Germline values: CDR1 MNHEY, CDR2 SVGAGI. V lost 0 bases, J lost 7 bases, and 21 bases lay in between. The CDR3 here is CASSYSRAGVPAGEAFF. CDR3 DNA sequence: TGTGCCAGCAGTTACTCGAGGGCAGGGGTGCCTGCTGGTGAAGCTTTCTTT.

This clonotype occurred once. The V gene is TRBV4-1, the J gene TRBJ2-7, with D tentatively TRBD1 or TRBD2 (5 bases each). V lost 0 bases to trimming and J lost 2 bases, with 14 bases between them. The CDR3 has 16 residues. CDR1 and CDR2 from the germline V gene are MGHRA and YSYEKL. CDR3 loop: CASSQELDGTPYEQYF. DNA of the CDR3: TGCGCCAGCAGCCAAGAATTGGACGGGACCCCCTACGAGCAGTACTTC.

The J gene is TRBJ2-7, the V gene TRBV7-2, with TRBD1 as a possible D gene (5 bases). CDR1 and CDR2 from the germline V gene are SGHTA and FQGNSA. This CDR3 is 13 amino acids long. V was cut by 3 bases and J by 2 bases, with 8 bases left in between. CDR3 DNA sequence: TGTGCCAGCAGCTTGGACACTACCTACGAGCAGTACTTC. Amino acids: CASSLDTTYEQYF.

CDR3 in amino acids: CSARDRALAASPYEQYF. CDR3 nucleotides: TGCAGCGCCAGGGACCGCGCTCTCGCCGCGTCCCCCTACGAGCAGTACTTC. The gene calls are TRBV29-1 and TRBJ2-7; D might be TRBD1 or TRBD2, each matching 5 bases. V dropped 7 bases and J dropped 2 bases, with 27 bases sitting between them. Looked up from germline, CDR1 is SQVTM and CDR2 is ANQGSEA. CDR3 size: 17 residues.

This clonotype was found a few times. The rearrangement uses TRBV4-1 and TRBJ2-1; D is uncertain. V was cut by 1 base and J by 6 bases, with 7 bases left in between. Germline CDR1 is MGHRA and CDR2 is YSYEKL. The CDR3 contains 13 residues. The CDR3 here is CASSQGLSNEQFF. The CDR3 DNA is TGCGCCAGCAGCCAAGGCTTGTCCAATGAGCAGTTCTTC.